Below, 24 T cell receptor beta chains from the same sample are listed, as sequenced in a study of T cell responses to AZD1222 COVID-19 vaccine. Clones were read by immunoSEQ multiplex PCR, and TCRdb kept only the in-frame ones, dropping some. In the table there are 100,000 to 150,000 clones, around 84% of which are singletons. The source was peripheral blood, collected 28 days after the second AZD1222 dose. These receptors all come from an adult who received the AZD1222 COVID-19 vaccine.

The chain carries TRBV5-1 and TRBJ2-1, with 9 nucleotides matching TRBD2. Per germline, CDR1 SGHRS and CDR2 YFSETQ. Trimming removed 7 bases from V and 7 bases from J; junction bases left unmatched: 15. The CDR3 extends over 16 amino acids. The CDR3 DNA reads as TGCGCCAGCGCACCGGAGGGGCGGGGGGGCCGGAATGAGCAGTTCTTC. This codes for CASAPEGRGGRNEQFF.

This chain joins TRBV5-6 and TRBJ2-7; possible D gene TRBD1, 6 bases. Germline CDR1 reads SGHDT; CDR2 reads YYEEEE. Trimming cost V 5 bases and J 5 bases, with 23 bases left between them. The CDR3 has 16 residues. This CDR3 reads CASSSPSTRGHDEQYF. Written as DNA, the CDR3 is TGTGCCAGCAGTTCGCCCTCTACTCGGGGACATGACGAGCAGTACTTC. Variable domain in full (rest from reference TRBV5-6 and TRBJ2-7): DAGVTQSPTHLIKTRGQQVTLRCSPKSGHDTVSWYQQALGQGPQFIFQYYEEEERQRGNFPDRFSGHQFPNYSSELNVNALLLGDSALYLCASSSPSTRGHDEQYFGPGTRLTVT.

CDR3 DNA sequence: TGTGCCAGCAGTTACAACGGGGATCAGCCCCAGCATTTT. As protein: CASSYNGDQPQHF. The V gene is TRBV6-5, the J gene TRBJ1-5; D is unresolved. Trimming left V 2 bases short and J 5 bases short, with 7 bases between. CDR1 and CDR2 (germline): MNHEY, SVGAGI. The CDR3 length is 13 residues.

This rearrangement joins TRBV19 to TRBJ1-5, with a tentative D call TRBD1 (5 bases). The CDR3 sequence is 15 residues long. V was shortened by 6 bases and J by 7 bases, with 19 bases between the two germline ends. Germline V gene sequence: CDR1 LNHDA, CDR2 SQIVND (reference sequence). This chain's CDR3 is CASSPYGTSPQPQHF. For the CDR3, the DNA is TGTGCCAGTAGCCCCTACGGGACGTCACCCCAGCCCCAGCATTTT.

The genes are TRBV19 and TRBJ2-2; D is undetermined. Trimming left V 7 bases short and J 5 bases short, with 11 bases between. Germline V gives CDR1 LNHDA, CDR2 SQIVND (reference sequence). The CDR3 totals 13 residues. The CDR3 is CASMVVWTGELFF. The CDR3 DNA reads TGTGCCAGTATGGTTGTATGGACCGGGGAGCTGTTTTTT.

The CDR3: CASSSRGGAVGNTEAFF. CDR3 nucleotide sequence: TGTGCCAGTAGTTCCCGAGGGGGCGCGGTGGGGAACACTGAAGCTTTCTTT. The chain uses TRBV19 and TRBJ1-1; 7 bases map to TRBD1. Germline CDR1 and CDR2: LNHDA and SQIVND (reference sequence). The CDR3 consists of 17 residues. V dropped 5 bases and J dropped 1; count of bases not matched to a gene: 13.

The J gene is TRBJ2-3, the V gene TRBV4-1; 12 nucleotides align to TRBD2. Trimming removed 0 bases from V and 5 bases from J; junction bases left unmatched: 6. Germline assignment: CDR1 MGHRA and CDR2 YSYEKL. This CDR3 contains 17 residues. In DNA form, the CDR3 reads TGCGCCAGCAGCCAAGATAGTCTAGCGGGGGGGCAAGATACGCAGTATTTT. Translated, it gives CASSQDSLAGGQDTQYF.

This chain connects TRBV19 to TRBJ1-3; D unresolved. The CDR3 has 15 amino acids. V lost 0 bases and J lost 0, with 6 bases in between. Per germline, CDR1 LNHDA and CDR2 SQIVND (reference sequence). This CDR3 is CASSIDISSGNTIYF. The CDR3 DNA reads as TGTGCCAGTAGTATAGACATCTCCTCTGGAAACACCATATATTTT.

CDR3: CASSSDRSSYNEQFF. CDR3 coding DNA: TGTGCCAGCAGTTCGGACAGGAGCTCCTACAATGAGCAGTTCTTC. J is TRBJ2-1 and V is TRBV2; 7 bases fit TRBD1. The CDR3 contains 15 residues. The J segment lost 0 bases and the V segment lost 5 bases, leaving 4 bases of the junction unmatched. The germline V gene encodes CDR1 SNHLY and CDR2 FYNNEI. Together with reference TRBV2 and TRBJ2-1, the CDR3 gives the full variable domain: EPEVTQTPSHQVTQMGQEVILRCVPISNHLYFYWYRQILGQKVEFLVSFYNNEISEKSEIFDDQFSVERPDGSNFTLKIRSTKLEDSAMYFCASSSDRSSYNEQFFGPGTRLTVL.

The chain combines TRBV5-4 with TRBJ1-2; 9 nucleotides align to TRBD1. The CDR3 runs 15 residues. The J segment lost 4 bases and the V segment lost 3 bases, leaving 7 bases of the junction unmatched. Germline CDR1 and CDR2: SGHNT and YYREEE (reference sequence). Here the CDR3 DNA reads TGTGCCAGCAGCTCCCACGGACAGGGGAGCTATGGCTACACCTTC. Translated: CASSSHGQGSYGYTF.

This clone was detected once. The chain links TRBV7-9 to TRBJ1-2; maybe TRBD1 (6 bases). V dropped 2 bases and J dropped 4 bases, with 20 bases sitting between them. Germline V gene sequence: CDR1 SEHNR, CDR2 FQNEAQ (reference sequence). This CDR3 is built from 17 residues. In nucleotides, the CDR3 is TGTGCCAGCAGCTTAAGGGGGAGGGACACCGGGGTCTATGGCTACACCTTC. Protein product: CASSLRGRDTGVYGYTF.

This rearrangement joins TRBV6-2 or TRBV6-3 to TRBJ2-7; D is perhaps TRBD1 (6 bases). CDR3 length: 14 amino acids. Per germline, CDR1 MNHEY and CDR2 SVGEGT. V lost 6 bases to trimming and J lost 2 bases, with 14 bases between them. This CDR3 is CASSPWAGAYEQYF. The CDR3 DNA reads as TGTGCCAGCAGCCCCTGGGCAGGGGCCTACGAGCAGTACTTC.

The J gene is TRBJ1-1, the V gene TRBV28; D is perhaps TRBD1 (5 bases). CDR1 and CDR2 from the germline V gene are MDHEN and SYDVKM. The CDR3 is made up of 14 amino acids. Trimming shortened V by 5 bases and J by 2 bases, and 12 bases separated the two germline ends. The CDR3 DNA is TGTGCCAGCAGTGTGACAGTGACTAACACTGAAGCTTTCTTT. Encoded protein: CASSVTVTNTEAFF.

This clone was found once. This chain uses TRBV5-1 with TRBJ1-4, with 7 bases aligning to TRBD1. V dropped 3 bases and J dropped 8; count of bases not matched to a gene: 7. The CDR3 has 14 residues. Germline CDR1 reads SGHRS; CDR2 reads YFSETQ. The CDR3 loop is CASSSGQEEEKLFF. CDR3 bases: TGCGCCAGCAGCTCAGGACAGGAGGAGGAAAAACTGTTTTTT.

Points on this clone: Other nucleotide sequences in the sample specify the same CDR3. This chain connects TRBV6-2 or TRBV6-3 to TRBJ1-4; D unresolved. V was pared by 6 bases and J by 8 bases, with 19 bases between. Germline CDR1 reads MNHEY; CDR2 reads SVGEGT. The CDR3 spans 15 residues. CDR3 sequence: CASSPPGLGGEKLFF. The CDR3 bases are TGTGCCAGCAGCCCACCGGGCCTCGGAGGAGAAAAACTGTTTTTT.

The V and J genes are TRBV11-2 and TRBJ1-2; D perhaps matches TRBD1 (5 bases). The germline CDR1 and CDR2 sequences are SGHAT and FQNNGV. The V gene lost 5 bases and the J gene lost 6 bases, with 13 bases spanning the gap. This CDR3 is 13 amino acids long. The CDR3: CASSASGSDGYTF. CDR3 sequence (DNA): TGTGCCAGCAGCGCGTCAGGGTCGGATGGCTACACCTTC.

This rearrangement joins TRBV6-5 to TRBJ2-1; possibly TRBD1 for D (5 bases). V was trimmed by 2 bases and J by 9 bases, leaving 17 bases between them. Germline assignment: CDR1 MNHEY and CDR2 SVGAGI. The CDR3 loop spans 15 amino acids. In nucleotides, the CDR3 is TGTGCCAGCAGTTACGATTCCTCAGGGTTGGGTGAGCAGTTCTTC. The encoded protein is CASSYDSSGLGEQFF.

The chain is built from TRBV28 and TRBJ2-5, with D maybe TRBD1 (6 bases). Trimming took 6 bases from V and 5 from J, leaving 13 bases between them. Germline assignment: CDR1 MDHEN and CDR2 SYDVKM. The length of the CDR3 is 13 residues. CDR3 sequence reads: CASRTGSGETQYF. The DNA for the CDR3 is TGTGCCAGCAGAACAGGGTCAGGGGAGACCCAGTACTTC. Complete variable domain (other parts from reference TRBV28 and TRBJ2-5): DVKVTQSSRYLVKRTGEKVFLECVQDMDHENMFWYRQDPGLGLRLIYFSYDVKMKEKGDIPEGYSVSREKKERFSLILESASTNQTSMYLCASRTGSGETQYFGPGTRLLVL.

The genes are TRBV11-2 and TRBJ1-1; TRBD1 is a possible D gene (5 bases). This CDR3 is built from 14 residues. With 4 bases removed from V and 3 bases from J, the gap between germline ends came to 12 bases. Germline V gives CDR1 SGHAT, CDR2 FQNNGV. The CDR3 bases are TGTGCCAGCAGCTGGCAGGGCGGGGACACTGAAGCTTTCTTT. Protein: CASSWQGGDTEAFF.

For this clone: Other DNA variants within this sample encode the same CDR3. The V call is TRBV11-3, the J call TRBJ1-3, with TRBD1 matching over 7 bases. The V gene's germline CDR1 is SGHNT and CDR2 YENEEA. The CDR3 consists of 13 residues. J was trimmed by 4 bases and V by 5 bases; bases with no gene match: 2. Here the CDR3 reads CASSTGVGNTIYF. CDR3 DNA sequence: TGTGCCAGCAGCACAGGGGTAGGAAACACCATATATTTT. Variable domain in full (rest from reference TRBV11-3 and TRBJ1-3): EAGVVQSPRYKIIEKKQPVAFWCNPISGHNTLYWYLQNLGQGPELLIRYENEEAVDDSQLPKDRFSAERLKGVDSTLKIQPAELGDSAVYLCASSTGVGNTIYFGEGSWLTVV.

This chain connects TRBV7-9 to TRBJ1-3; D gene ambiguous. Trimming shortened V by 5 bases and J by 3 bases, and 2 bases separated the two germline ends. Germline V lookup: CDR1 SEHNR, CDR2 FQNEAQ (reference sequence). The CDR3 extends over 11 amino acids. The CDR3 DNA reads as TGTGCCAGCAGCAATGGAAACACCATATATTTT. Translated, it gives CASSNGNTIYF.

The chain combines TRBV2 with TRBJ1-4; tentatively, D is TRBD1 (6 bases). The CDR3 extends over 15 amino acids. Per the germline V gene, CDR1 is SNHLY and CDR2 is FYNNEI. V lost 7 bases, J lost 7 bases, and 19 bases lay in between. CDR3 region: CASITGGGTGEKLFF. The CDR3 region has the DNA TGTGCCAGCATTACCGGGGGCGGGACCGGTGAAAAACTGTTTTTT.

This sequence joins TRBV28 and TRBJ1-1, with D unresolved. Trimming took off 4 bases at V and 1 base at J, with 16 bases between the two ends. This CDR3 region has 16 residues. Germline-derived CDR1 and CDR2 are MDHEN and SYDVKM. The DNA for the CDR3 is TGTGCCAGCAGTTGGGTTGCCAGTACCTCGAACACTGAAGCTTTCTTT. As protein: CASSWVASTSNTEAFF.

The CDR3 region is CASSFGFGSTGNTIYF. The CDR3 bases are TGTGCCAGCAGCTTTGGATTCGGGTCGACGGGAAACACCATATATTTT. This sequence joins TRBV11-3 and TRBJ1-3; no reliable D call. This CDR3 is built from 16 residues. V shed 3 bases and J shed 4 bases, with 16 bases lying between them. The germline gives CDR1 SGHNT, CDR2 YENEEA.